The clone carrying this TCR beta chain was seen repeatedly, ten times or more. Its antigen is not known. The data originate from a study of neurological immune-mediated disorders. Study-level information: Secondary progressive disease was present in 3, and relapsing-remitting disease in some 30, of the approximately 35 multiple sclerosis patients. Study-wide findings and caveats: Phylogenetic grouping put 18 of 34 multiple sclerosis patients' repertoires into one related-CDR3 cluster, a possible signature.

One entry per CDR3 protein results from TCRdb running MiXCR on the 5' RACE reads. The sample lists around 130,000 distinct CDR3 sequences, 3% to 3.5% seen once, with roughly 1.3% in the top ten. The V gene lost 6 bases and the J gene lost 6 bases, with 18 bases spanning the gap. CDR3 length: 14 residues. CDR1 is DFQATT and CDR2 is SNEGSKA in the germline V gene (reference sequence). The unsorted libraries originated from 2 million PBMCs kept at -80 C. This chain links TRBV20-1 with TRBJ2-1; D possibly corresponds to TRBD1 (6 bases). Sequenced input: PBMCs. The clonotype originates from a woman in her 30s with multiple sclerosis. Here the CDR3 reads CSASRDQGPNEQFF. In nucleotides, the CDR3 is TGCAGTGCCAGCCGGGACCAGGGGCCCAATGAGCAGTTCTTC.